These 29 T cell receptor beta chains were sequenced from one sample in a study of HIV-infected patients and healthy controls. About 480 ng RNA was reverse transcribed with alpha and beta constant-region primers. Using multiplexing indices, alpha and beta chain libraries were generated apart by chain-specific third strand synthesis. TCRdb re-called the 5' RACE reads with MiXCR, one entry per CDR3 protein. The data hold some 13,000 distinct CDR3 sequences, with roughly a tenth observed a single time. Whole blood was used without fractionation, so all unsorted peripheral T cells were included. Sequencing input: blood. These receptors were obtained from an adult in good health.

This clonotype was picked up a small number of times. The J gene is TRBJ1-1, the V gene TRBV9, with a possible D match to TRBD1 (5 bases). This CDR3 is 14 amino acids long. Germline values: CDR1 SGDLS, CDR2 YYNGEE. Trimming removed 0 bases from V and 9 bases from J, with 15 bases in between. The CDR3 DNA follows: TGTGCCAGCAGCGTAGGAGGGACGGTGTCCCAAGCTTTCTTT. Its protein product is CASSVGGTVSQAFF. Looking up the rest from reference TRBV9 and TRBJ1-1 gives the full variable domain: DSGVTQTPKHLITATGQRVTLRCSPRSGDLSVYWYQQSLDQGLQFLIQYYNGEERAKGNILERFSAQQFPDLHSELNLSSLELGDSALYFCASSVGGTVSQAFFGQGTRLTVV.

This clonotype was recorded many times. The chain links TRBV15 to TRBJ2-1; unclear D gene. This CDR3 region has 15 residues. Trimming stripped 0 bases from V and 6 bases from J, with 12 bases between. Per germline, CDR1 LNHNV and CDR2 YYDKDF (reference sequence). The CDR3 loop reads CATSRDPQTSNEQFF. CDR3 DNA: TGTGCCACCAGCAGAGATCCGCAGACCAGCAATGAGCAGTTCTTC.

This clonotype was recorded many times. J is TRBJ2-7 and V is TRBV7-6; 9 bases map to TRBD1. The CDR3 has 16 amino acids. J was trimmed by 3 bases and V by 0 bases; bases with no gene match: 6. The germline CDR1 and CDR2 sequences are SGHVS and FNYEAQ. CDR3: CASSLAWRDRDYEQYF. CDR3 DNA: TGTGCCAGCAGCTTAGCTTGGAGGGACAGGGACTACGAGCAGTACTTC.

This clonotype is medium-sized. This chain links TRBV30 with TRBJ1-5; maybe TRBD1 (5 bases). Between the trimmed V and J ends, which lost 0 bases and 7 bases, there was a span of 10 bases. Per germline, CDR1 GTSNPN and CDR2 SVGIG (reference sequence). The length of the CDR3 is 13 residues. The CDR3 protein is CAWSVGGLQPQHF. The CDR3 DNA is TGTGCCTGGAGTGTCGGGGGTTTGCAGCCCCAGCATTTT.

This clonotype is medium-sized by share. The chain carries TRBV4-3 and TRBJ2-1; 11 bases line up with TRBD2. V lost 2 bases, J lost 4 bases, and 1 base stayed unmatched. This CDR3 region has 15 residues. Germline-derived CDR1 and CDR2 are LGHNA and YSLEER. In nucleotides, the CDR3 is TGCGCCAGCAGCCAAACTAGCGGGAGATACAATGAGCAGTTCTTC. It encodes CASSQTSGRYNEQFF.

This clonotype showed up many times. V usage is TRBV3-1 and J usage is TRBJ2-3, with D possibly being TRBD1 or TRBD2 (6 bases each). Trimming removed 2 bases at V and 0 bases at J, with 15 bases between. This CDR3 comprises 17 residues. The germline gives CDR1 LGHDT, CDR2 YNNKEL (reference sequence). The CDR3 here is CASSQLPPGASTDTQYF. The CDR3 DNA is TGTGCCAGCAGCCAACTCCCCCCGGGGGCTAGCACAGATACGCAGTATTTT.

By share of the sample, this clonotype is medium-sized. J is TRBJ2-7 and V is TRBV3-1; D not resolved. The CDR3 extends over 16 amino acids. Trimming pared 1 base from V and 3 bases from J, leaving 16 bases between. Germline CDR1 and CDR2: LGHDT and YNNKEL (reference sequence). The CDR3 DNA reads as TGTGCCAGCAGCCAAGGCCCGGCTGGGCGGTACTACGAGCAGTACTTC. Its translation is CASSQGPAGRYYEQYF.

This clonotype was observed a few times. The CDR3 sequence: CASSFPFKVLRNTEAFF. As DNA, the CDR3 is TGTGCCAGCAGCTTCCCCTTTAAAGTGCTGCGGAACACTGAAGCTTTCTTT. J is TRBJ1-1 and V is TRBV11-2; D remains ambiguous. V was pared by 3 bases and J by 1 base, with 18 bases between. Germline V gives CDR1 SGHAT, CDR2 FQNNGV. This CDR3 is 17 amino acids long.

By its share, this clonotype is medium-sized. The chain is built from TRBV9 and TRBJ2-1; 15 bases match TRBD2. Germline V CDR1 and CDR2: SGDLS, YYNGEE. The J segment lost 0 bases and the V segment lost 3 bases, leaving 10 bases of the junction unmatched. The CDR3 runs to 20 residues. The CDR3 spells CASSADPGLAGGASYNEQFF. For the CDR3, the DNA is TGTGCCAGCAGCGCGGATCCGGGACTAGCGGGGGGTGCCTCCTACAATGAGCAGTTCTTC.

This clonotype was found a few times. The V and J genes are TRBV19 and TRBJ2-6; the D gene is possibly TRBD1 (5 bases). This CDR3 is built from 16 residues. Trimming removed 4 bases at V and 6 bases at J, with 16 bases between. Looked up from germline, CDR1 is LNHDA and CDR2 is SQIVND (reference sequence). CDR3 sequence: CASSRQQASAANVLTF. The CDR3 bases are TGTGCCAGTAGTAGACAACAGGCTTCCGCGGCCAACGTCCTGACTTTC.

This clonotype was seen at least ten times. V gene TRBV12-3 or TRBV12-4 combines with J gene TRBJ2-1; 10 nucleotides agree with TRBD2. The CDR3 is made up of 15 amino acids. V was clipped by 6 bases and J by 6 bases; unmatched bases: 8. CDR3 coding DNA: TGTGCCAGCAGCAGTAAGCGGGGGGGACGCAATGAGCAGTTCTTC. This encodes CASSSKRGGRNEQFF.

The V call is TRBV5-4, the J call TRBJ2-7; possible D gene TRBD2, 6 bases. V lost 4 bases to trimming and J lost 2 bases, with 16 bases between them. Looked up from germline, CDR1 is SGHNT and CDR2 is YYREEE (reference sequence). CDR3 length: 15 residues. The CDR3 region has the DNA TGTGCCAGCAGCGAGGAGGGGAGGATCCCCTACGAGCAGTACTTC. It yields the protein CASSEEGRIPYEQYF. Using reference TRBV5-4 and TRBJ2-7 for the parts outside the CDR3, the full variable domain is ETGVTQSPTHLIKTRGQQVTLRCSSQSGHNTVSWYQQALGQGPQFIFQYYREEENGRGNFPPRFSGLQFPNYSSELNVNALELDDSALYLCASSEEGRIPYEQYFGPGTRLTVT.

This clonotype was seen ten or more times. J is TRBJ2-3 and V is TRBV29-1; the D gene is possibly TRBD2 (5 bases). V was shortened by 6 bases and J by 6 bases, with 13 bases between the two germline ends. The CDR3 totals 12 residues. Germline CDR1 SQVTM, CDR2 ANQGSEA. The CDR3 is CSVRIGGDTQYF. CDR3 DNA sequence: TGCAGCGTCCGGATAGGAGGCGATACGCAGTATTTT.

This clonotype was observed many times. This chain uses TRBV4-1 with TRBJ2-1; D gene unclear. From germline, CDR1 is MGHRA and CDR2 YSYEKL. The ends were cut back, 3 bases at V and 0 bases at J, with 9 bases in the middle. This CDR3 has 15 amino acids. The CDR3 loop reads CASSHAHSSYNEQFF. CDR3 nucleotides: TGCGCCAGCAGCCACGCCCACAGCTCCTACAATGAGCAGTTCTTC.

This clonotype is deemed medium-sized (0.01 to 0.1%). The genes are TRBV30 and TRBJ1-4; D is ambiguous. V lost 3 bases and J lost 8, with 13 bases in between. CDR3 length: 13 amino acids. Germline V gene data show CDR1 as GTSNPN and CDR2 as SVGIG (reference sequence). The CDR3: CAWRMVVGEKLFF. The CDR3 DNA sequence: TGTGCCTGGAGGATGGTCGTAGGAGAAAAACTGTTTTTT.

This clonotype has ten or more counts. This chain links TRBV6-2 or TRBV6-3 with TRBJ1-4; the D is unclear. The CDR3 length is 15 residues. The ends were cut back, 5 bases at V and 5 bases at J, with 15 bases in the middle. Germline values: CDR1 MNHEY, CDR2 SVGEGT. This chain's CDR3 is CASSATRTVNEKLFF. CDR3 bases: TGTGCCAGCAGTGCAACGCGGACCGTCAATGAAAAACTGTTTTTT.

This clonotype has just one count. This clone may be a read error of a much larger clone one base away. The CDR3 bases are TGTGCCACCAGCAGAGATCAGCACGTACTTGAATCTTTCTTT. Translated: CATSRDQHVLESFF. The chain has TRBV15 and TRBJ1-1; unclear D gene. From germline, CDR1 is LNHNV and CDR2 YYDKDF (reference sequence). The CDR3 totals 14 residues.

V gene TRBV5-1 combines with J gene TRBJ2-3, with D possibly called TRBD1 or TRBD2 (6 bases each). Germline V gene data show CDR1 as SGHRS and CDR2 as YFSETQ. This CDR3 contains 16 residues. The germline V and J ends were trimmed by 0 bases and 2 bases, with 13 bases remaining between them. The CDR3 bases are TGCGCCAGCAGCTTGGATGTGGGGGGCTCCACAGATACGCAGTATTTT. Translation gives CASSLDVGGSTDTQYF.

This clonotype was recorded at least ten times. The chain carries TRBV12-3 or TRBV12-4 and TRBJ2-2; possibly TRBD2 for D (6 bases). Trimming took off 4 bases at V and 4 bases at J, with 13 bases between the two ends. The CDR3 has 15 amino acids. The CDR3 reads CASSWRGTGTGELFF. CDR3 DNA: TGTGCCAGCAGTTGGCGGGGCACGGGCACCGGGGAGCTGTTTTTT.

In this sample, this clonotype turned up many times. The chain has TRBV4-2 and TRBJ1-1, with TRBD1 matching over 8 bases. The germline gives CDR1 LGHNA, CDR2 YNFKEQ. After removal of 5 bases from V and 2 bases from J, the junction contained 7 bases not matched to a gene. The CDR3 covers 15 residues. CDR3: CASSSGTGRNTEAFF. The DNA of the CDR3 is TGTGCCAGCAGCTCGGGGACAGGACGAAACACTGAAGCTTTCTTT.

This clonotype has a count of ten or more. The chain combines TRBV19 with TRBJ1-5; 9 bases match TRBD1. Germline CDR1 is LNHDA and CDR2 is SQIVND (reference sequence). CDR3 length: 19 amino acids. V gave up 3 bases and J gave up 6 bases; unmatched junction bases: 18. The CDR3 reads CASSISPRDRAWGTQPQHF. The CDR3 bases are TGTGCCAGTAGTATCTCCCCCCGGGACAGGGCGTGGGGAACTCAGCCCCAGCATTTT.

Ten or more counts support this clonotype. The chain carries TRBV28 and TRBJ2-7; 14 bases fit TRBD2. This CDR3 is 15 amino acids long. J lost 4 bases, V lost 5 bases, and 4 bases had no gene match. From germline, CDR1 is MDHEN and CDR2 SYDVKM. CDR3 sequence (DNA): TGTGCCAGCAGTCCGGGGACTAGCGGGAGTTACGAGCAGTACTTC. Translated, it gives CASSPGTSGSYEQYF.

By sample fraction, this clonotype is medium-sized. The V and J genes are TRBV7-8 and TRBJ2-4; D remains unclear. V gave up 10 bases and J gave up 0 bases, with 13 bases separating them. CDR3 size: 14 residues. The V gene's germline CDR1 is SGHVS and CDR2 FQNEAQ. The CDR3 spells CATSDLLAKNIQYF. CDR3 nucleotide sequence: TGTGCCACCTCAGACTTATTAGCCAAAAACATTCAGTACTTC.

This clonotype was counted only a few times. J is TRBJ2-7 and V is TRBV29-1, with TRBD1 matching over 8 bases. This CDR3 comprises 14 residues. Trimming at V came to 4 bases and at J to 2 bases, leaving 7 bases not matched to a gene. Germline assignment: CDR1 SQVTM and CDR2 ANQGSEA. The CDR3 nucleotides read TGCAGCGTTGTCCGACAGGGGTCCCCCTACGAGCAGTACTTC. Amino acid sequence: CSVVRQGSPYEQYF.

This clonotype is labeled medium-sized. The CDR3 spells CASSHSGYTQYF. CDR3 sequence (DNA): TGTGCCAGCAGCCATTCAGGATATACGCAGTATTTT. The V call is TRBV4-2, the J call TRBJ2-3; D gene uncertain. V was shortened by 3 bases and J by 7 bases, with 8 bases between the two germline ends. Germline V gene data show CDR1 as LGHNA and CDR2 as YNFKEQ. The CDR3 has 12 residues.

The sample holds a few counts of this clonotype. The chain carries TRBV5-1 and TRBJ2-7; TRBD2 aligns across 7 bases. V lost 2 bases, J lost 6 bases, and 11 bases stayed unmatched. The V gene's germline CDR1 is SGHRS and CDR2 YFSETQ. The CDR3 contains 15 residues. The CDR3, as DNA: TGCGCCAGCAGCTTCGGCGGGAGCACCCAACTCGAGCAGTACTTC. This translates into CASSFGGSTQLEQYF.

The table lists this clonotype with many counts. The chain uses TRBV2 and TRBJ2-5; 10 positions agree with TRBD2. This CDR3 is built from 14 residues. V lost 4 bases and J lost 8; bases outside the gene matches: 7. Germline assignment: CDR1 SNHLY and CDR2 FYNNEI. The CDR3 region has the DNA TGTGCCAGCAGTGCCTTGGCTAGCGGGGGCACCCAGTACTTC. It codes for CASSALASGGTQYF.

As to this clonotype: A much bigger clone sits one base away, suggesting this may be a read error. The CDR3 DNA is TGTGTCAGCTCAGGGACTAGCGGGAGGCTCTACAATGAGCAGTTCTTC. Protein product: CVSSGTSGRLYNEQFF. The chain has TRBV18 and TRBJ2-1, with TRBD2 matching 15 bases. Germline loops: CDR1 KGHSH, CDR2 LQKENI. The CDR3 contains 16 residues.

Only a few counts were recorded for this clonotype. This rearrangement joins TRBV20-1 to TRBJ1-3; no definite D call. Deletions cut 0 bases from V and 1 base from J, with 7 bases between. CDR1 and CDR2 from the germline V gene are DFQATT and SNEGSKA (reference sequence). This CDR3 has 14 amino acids. The CDR3 nucleotides are TGCAGTGCTAGAGATCAAGGGTCTGGAAACACCATATATTTT. Residues: CSARDQGSGNTIYF.